This T cell receptor (beta chain) was captured in a study of PD-1 blockade in classical Hodgkin lymphoma. General study findings and limits: Patients with a complete response exhibited baseline diversity comparable to newly diagnosed patients.

With respect to this clone: The antigen is not known.

The assay was immunoSEQ multiplex PCR, and TCRdb's table has in-frame clones only and misses some. The sample has around 4,100 clones; 50% to 75% are singletons. V lost 1 base and J lost 0, with 9 bases in between. From germline, CDR1 is MGHRA and CDR2 YSYEKL. CDR3 length: 15 amino acids. Time point: cycle 4 day 1 (C4D1), after less than seven weeks of nivolumab. The patients all showed relapse after autologous stem cell transplantation, while their brentuximab vedotin exposure varied. After thawing, PBMCs were subjected to magnetic negative selection to isolate CD8+ T cells. Complete response, partial response or progressive disease made up the best responses.

The sequenced sample was CD8+ T cells from blood, obtained before the fourth cycle of nivolumab. The V call is TRBV4-1, the J call TRBJ2-5; D gene ambiguous. The receptor was isolated from a human donor with classical Hodgkin lymphoma. The CDR3 DNA reads as TGCGCCAGCAGCCAAGTTAAGTCCCACCAAGAGACCCAGTACTTC. Protein: CASSQVKSHQETQYF.